This TCR beta chain was recorded in a study of CD8 T cells in ankylosing spondylitis listed by TCRdb under 2017. Study-level background: T cell receptor beta repertoires were profiled in healthy donors and ankylosing spondylitis patients so that disease-linked TCR variants could be found. In total, the full study cohort was made up of nearly 110 healthy donors and 25 or so ankylosing spondylitis patients. Peripheral blood was sampled, and synovial fluid was additionally collected from ankylosing spondylitis patients. The investigation overall reported the following: Some motif variants had previously been reported in the synovial fluid and blood of reactive arthritis patients, which suggests shared mechanisms of disease initiation. The disease-linked clones were reported to be significantly enriched in matched synovial fluid samples from ankylosing spondylitis patients. A TCR beta motif of 7 or 8 highly homologous amino acid variants appeared characteristic of blood from ankylosing spondylitis patients. The disease-linked clones had a CD8+ phenotype and were found at relatively low frequencies in peripheral blood.

This clonotype has ten or more counts. Its specific antigen is unknown. Base qualities are not at hand, and no much larger clone is one base apart. Trimming takes 6 bases from V and 0 bases from J, and the germline ends sit 10 bases apart. The CDR3, cysteine through phenylalanine, is 14 amino acids long. The DNA shown is the 42-base CDR3, in frame from base 1. According to the germline V gene, CDR1 reads SGHTA and CDR2 reads FQGTGA. The sample was run on an Illumina HiSeq 2500. Quantitative 5'-RACE with molecular barcodes was used to prepare TCR beta libraries. The original methods were these. A new computational method, built on a probabilistic model of VDJ rearrangement, was used to identify disease-linked TCR variants. TCRdb cleaned the public reads at Q25 with fastp, built clones with MiXCR and kept in-frame beta chains. When rows share a CDR3 protein, they turn into one entry using the most common DNA and genes. It is TCRdb's table, rather than the study itself, that gives the V and J calls and clone size. For this sample there are a few hundred thousand distinct CDR3 sequences; 8% to 11% appear just once. Of the sample, about a fifth falls within the top ten clones.

The TCR was taken from a male donor with ankylosing spondylitis or in good health (not recorded which). The chain employs TRBV7-3 and TRBJ2-3, and perhaps TRBD1 as D gene, on 5 matching bases. The material sequenced was blood, either unsorted or a sorted T cell fraction (not recorded which). The DNA sequence is given as TGTGCCAGCAGAGACAGTTCTAGCACAGATACGCAGTATTTT. This is translated as CASRDSSSTDTQYF. With the rest looked up from the reference TRBV7-3 and TRBJ2-3 genes rather than sequenced, the full variable domain is GAGVSQTPSNKVTEKGKYVELRCDPISGHTALYWYRQSLGQGPEFLIYFQGTGAADDSGLPNDRFFAVRPEGSVSTLKIQRTERGDSAVYLCASRDSSSTDTQYFGPGTRLTVL.